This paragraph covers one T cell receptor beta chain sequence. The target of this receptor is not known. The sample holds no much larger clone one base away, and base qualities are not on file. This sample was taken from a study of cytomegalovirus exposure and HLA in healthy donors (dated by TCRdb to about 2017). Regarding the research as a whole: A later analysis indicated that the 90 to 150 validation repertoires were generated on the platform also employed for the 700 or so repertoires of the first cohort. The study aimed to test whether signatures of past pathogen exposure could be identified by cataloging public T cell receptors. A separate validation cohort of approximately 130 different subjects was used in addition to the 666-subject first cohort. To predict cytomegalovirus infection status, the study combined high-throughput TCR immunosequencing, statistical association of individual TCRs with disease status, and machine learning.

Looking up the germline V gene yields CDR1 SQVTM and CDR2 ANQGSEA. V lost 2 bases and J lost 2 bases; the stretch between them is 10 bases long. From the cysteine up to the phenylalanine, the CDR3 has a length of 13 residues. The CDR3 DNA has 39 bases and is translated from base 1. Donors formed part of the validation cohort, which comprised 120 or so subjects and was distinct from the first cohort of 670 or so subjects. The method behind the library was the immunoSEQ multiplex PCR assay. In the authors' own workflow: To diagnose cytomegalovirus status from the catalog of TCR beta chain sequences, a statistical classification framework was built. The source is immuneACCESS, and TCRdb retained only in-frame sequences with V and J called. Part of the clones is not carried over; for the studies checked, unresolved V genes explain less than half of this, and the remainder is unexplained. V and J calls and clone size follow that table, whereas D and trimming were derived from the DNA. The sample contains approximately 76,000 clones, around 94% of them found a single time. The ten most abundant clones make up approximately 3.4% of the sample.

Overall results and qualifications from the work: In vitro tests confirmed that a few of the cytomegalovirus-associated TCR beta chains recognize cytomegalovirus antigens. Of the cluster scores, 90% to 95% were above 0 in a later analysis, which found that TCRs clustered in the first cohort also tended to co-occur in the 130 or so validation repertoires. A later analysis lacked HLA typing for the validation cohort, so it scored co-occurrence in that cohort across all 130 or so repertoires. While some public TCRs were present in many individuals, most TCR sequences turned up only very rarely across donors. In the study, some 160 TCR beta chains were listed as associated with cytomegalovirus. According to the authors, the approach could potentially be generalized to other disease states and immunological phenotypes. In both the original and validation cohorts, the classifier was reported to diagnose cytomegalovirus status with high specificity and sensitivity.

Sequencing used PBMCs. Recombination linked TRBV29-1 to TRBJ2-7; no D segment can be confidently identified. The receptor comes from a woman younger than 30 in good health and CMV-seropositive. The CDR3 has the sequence CSVEIGLTYEQYF. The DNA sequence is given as TGCAGCGTTGAAATCGGTTTAACCTACGAGCAGTACTTC.